This T cell receptor beta chain was profiled in a study of T-cell memory formation after mild COVID-19. TCRdb ran MiXCR on the 5' RACE reads and lists one entry per CDR3 protein. This table holds 170,000 or so distinct CDR3 sequences, about 21% found once. Trimming left V 1 base short and J 6 bases short, with 16 bases between. Germline V lookup: CDR1 MGHRA, CDR2 YSYEKL. This CDR3 is built from 15 residues. Study-wide findings and caveats: Certain responding clones were present in pre-infection memory, suggesting participation of cross-reactive memory. A second wave expanding day 15 to 37 was CD4+-biased; contracting clones were balanced. CD8+ contracting clones occupied EMRA, while CD4+ ones occupied mainly CM and EM.

Note on this clonotype: Its antigen is not known.

The source of this sequence is an adult woman who had mild COVID-19 (a few samples of this study predate the infection). Cell type and time point are not known. The chain combines TRBV4-1 with TRBJ2-7; no firm D call. Material: PBMCs or a T cell subset sorted from them (not recorded which). DNA for the CDR3: TGCGCCAGCAGCCAAGCCATGGGGTCTCCTCTCGAGCAGTACTTC. This sequence encodes CASSQAMGSPLEQYF.